This entry features one T cell receptor (beta chain) sequence. The target of this receptor is not known. Per-base qualities were not stored, and no clone one base away is much larger. The CDR3 contains 11 residues, cysteine and phenylalanine counted. The entry retains the CDR3 DNA only, 33 bases that are in frame from base 1. Between the V and J ends, shortened by 3 bases and 4 bases respectively, the junction contains 4 bases. Per the germline V gene (reference sequence), PRHDT is the CDR1 and FYEKMQ is the CDR2. The data are from a study of T cell responses to AZD1222 COVID-19 vaccine (dated by TCRdb to the early 2020s). As for the study more broadly: AZD1222 recipients given second doses at about 4 weeks or at about 12 weeks were pooled, since spike-specific TCR depth and breadth were not found to differ between the two schedules. TCR sequencing covered 233 trial participants: 200 to 220 given two doses of AZD1222 and around 26 given two doses of MenACWY control vaccine. Trial participants were enrolled into age subgroups of 18-55, 56-69 and 70-plus years, which contained about 150, 28 and 57 TCR-sequenced participants, respectively. Overall study results and their limits: No day 14 peak-response samples were available, so repertoires were characterized only after the peak T cell response. Nearly half of unique spike-specific TCRs reportedly recognized epitopes outside regions mutated in the B.1.351 and B.1.1.7 variants. The whole spike protein was spanned by vaccine-associated CD4 TCRs, and dominant responses were seen in regions 160-218 and 743-854. The 56-69-year group was small, and its depth increase did not reach significance, likely because of low power. After two AZD1222 doses, spike-specific TCR breadth and depth were significantly higher than at day 0 and than in MenACWY recipients. Participants were mostly white British and included more females than males, and it was suggested by the authors that clonal diversity may have been underestimated. Conclusions about previously exposed vaccinees are limited because only six or seven AZD1222 recipients were SARS-CoV-2 seropositive at baseline.

The CDR3 regions of human TCRbeta chains were analyzed by immunosequencing. For the original study's pipeline: TCRs in the repertoires were matched against a reference library of SARS-CoV-2-specific TCRs that had been generated with the MIRA antigen-specificity platform. Breadth meant the fraction of unique TCRs that were SARS-CoV-2-associated, whereas depth meant the fraction of total T cells that were SARS-CoV-2-associated. Using the MIRA data, each spike-specific TCR was assigned both to the spike region to which the TCR was reactive and to a CD4 or CD8 class. Log10-transformed breadth and depth values were compared by one-way ANOVA with Sidak's multiple comparisons tests. Held by TCRdb, this immuneACCESS table contains in-frame sequences only and omits some clones. Under half of the omission traces to an unresolved V gene where checked; the cause of the rest is unknown. D and trimming were read from the DNA, whereas the V and J calls and clone size are those reported in that table. In this sample the table shows over 150,000 clones, 90% of which occur a single time. The ten biggest clones cover roughly 3.1% of the sample.

The time point label on this specimen signifies: baseline before first vaccination. Vaccinee samples came from UK trials COV001 and COV002, including a single-blind randomized controlled phase 2/3 trial of AZD1222 (ChAdOx1 nCoV-19) in healthy adults. For TCRbeta chain sequencing, PBMC samples from trial participants were taken at day 0 and at day 28 after the second dose. Here the chain combines TRBV13 and TRBJ2-7; a confident D gene designation cannot be given. This receptor was obtained from an adult in good health. Specimen: peripheral blood, collected on day 0 of AZD1222 vaccination. Here the CDR3 is given as CASSFMYEQYF. The nucleotide sequence reads as follows: TGTGCCAGCAGCTTCATGTACGAGCAGTACTTC.